This TCR beta chain was captured by sequencing in a study of cytomegalovirus exposure and HLA in healthy donors. Study findings and constraints: The majority of TCR sequences were rare, yet some public TCRs appeared in many donors. Sequencing depth roughly uniform across donors was assumed in presence/absence analyses. A later analysis showed HLA-associated TCR beta chains outstripping equally common others in clonal expansion.

As concerns this clone: Its specificity is unknown.

Germline CDR1 is SGDLS and CDR2 is YYNGEE. Trimming left V 0 bases short and J 0 bases short, with 7 bases between. This CDR3 region has 15 residues. Primers for the PCR totalled 60 Vbeta and 13 Jbeta. The data were produced by immunoSEQ multiplex PCR, yet TCRdb's version contains in-frame clones alone and is incomplete. There are 150,000 to 200,000 clones in the sample; more than 80% occur only once, and just under 5% lies in the top ten. This sequence joins TRBV9 and TRBJ1-5, with a possible D match to TRBD1 (5 bases). This TCR derives from a young woman in good health and CMV-seropositive. The specimen was PBMCs. The CDR3 sequence: CASSVDGGSNQPQHF. CDR3 DNA: TGTGCCAGCAGCGTAGACGGGGGTAGCAATCAGCCCCAGCATTTT.